This T cell receptor beta chain is from a study of blood T cell repertoires in COVID-19. About the study: The samples span acute and convalescent COVID-19 from the United States, Italy and Spain. T cells, B-cell-depleted T cells, or PBMCs provided the cDNA or gDNA that served as material.

The germline V gene encodes CDR1 MNHEY and CDR2 SVGAGI. This CDR3 has 14 residues. V was pared by 4 bases and J by 3 bases, with 9 bases between. Methods used by the authors: Amplification with reference gene primers provided the estimates of nucleated cell counts. TCRdb's table, derived via immunoSEQ multiplex PCR, lists solely in-frame clones and lacks some. V and J calls and clone size are as listed in that table; D and trimming were resolved from the DNA. The data contain roughly 110,000 clones, 71% of them seen just once; the ten biggest clones take up approximately 0.9%. The rearrangement uses TRBV6-5 and TRBJ2-2, with D unclear. The receptor was isolated from a human donor with acute or convalescent COVID-19. The donor label of this sample is uncertain. Sequenced material: peripheral blood. The CDR3 nucleotides read TGTGCCAGCAGTTCTTTTACATACACCGGGGAGCTGTTTTTT. Its translation is CASSSFTYTGELFF.